This T cell receptor (beta chain) was found in a study of CD8 T cell repertoires and HIV-1 epitope variants. Trimming took off 6 bases at V and 2 bases at J, with 14 bases between the two ends. The CDR3 runs to 16 residues. In germline, CDR1 is MNHEY, CDR2 SMNVEV (reference sequence). On this clone itself: What it binds is unknown.

Method: immunoSEQ multiplex PCR; TCRdb's copy keeps in-frame clones and lacks some. The sample yields about 5,400 clones, about 67% seen once. The clonotype comes from a male donor with HIV. The source material was cultured CD8+ T cells derived from PBMCs. This rearrangement joins TRBV27 to TRBJ2-6; TRBD2 might be the D (5 bases). The DNA of the CDR3 is TGTGCCAGCAGGCCGTCCCCAGCGGCTGGGGCCAACGTCCTGACTTTC. Its protein is CASRPSPAAGANVLTF.